This T cell receptor (beta chain) was sequenced in a study of PD-1 blockade in classical Hodgkin lymphoma. Study-wide points: Reports described newly diagnosed patients as having lower baseline TCR diversity than healthy donors.

Germline V lookup: CDR1 SQVTM, CDR2 ANQGSEA. This CDR3 spans 16 amino acids. Between the trimmed V and J ends, which lost 6 bases and 1 base, there was a span of 18 bases. This clone showed up just once. The antigen remains undetermined. Produced via immunoSEQ multiplex PCR; TCRdb's table is partial and in-frame only. The table lists around 13,000 clones, about 80% of them singletons, with around 4% in the top ten. All trial patients relapsed after autologous stem cell transplantation. This chain uses TRBV29-1 with TRBJ2-2; possibly TRBD1 for D (5 bases). The origin of this receptor is a human donor with classical Hodgkin lymphoma. The sequencing here drew on peripheral blood mononuclear cells (PBMCs), taken at baseline. CDR3 sequence: CSVYVRTRVNTGELFF. The CDR3 coding sequence is TGCAGCGTCTATGTAAGGACCAGGGTGAACACCGGGGAGCTGTTTTTT.